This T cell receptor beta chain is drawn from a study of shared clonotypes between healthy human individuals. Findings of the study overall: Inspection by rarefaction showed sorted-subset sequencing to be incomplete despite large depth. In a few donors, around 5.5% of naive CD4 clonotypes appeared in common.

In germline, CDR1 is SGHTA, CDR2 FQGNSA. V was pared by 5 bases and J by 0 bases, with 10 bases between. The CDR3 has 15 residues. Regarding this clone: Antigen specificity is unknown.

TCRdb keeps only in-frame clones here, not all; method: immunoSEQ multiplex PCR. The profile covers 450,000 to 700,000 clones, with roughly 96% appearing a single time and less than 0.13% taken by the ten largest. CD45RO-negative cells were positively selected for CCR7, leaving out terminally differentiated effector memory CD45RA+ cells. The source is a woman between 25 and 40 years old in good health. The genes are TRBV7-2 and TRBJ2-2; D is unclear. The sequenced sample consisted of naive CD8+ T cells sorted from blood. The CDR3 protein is CASSGDKSNTGELFF. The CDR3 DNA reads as TGTGCCAGCAGCGGTGACAAGTCGAACACCGGGGAGCTGTTTTTT.